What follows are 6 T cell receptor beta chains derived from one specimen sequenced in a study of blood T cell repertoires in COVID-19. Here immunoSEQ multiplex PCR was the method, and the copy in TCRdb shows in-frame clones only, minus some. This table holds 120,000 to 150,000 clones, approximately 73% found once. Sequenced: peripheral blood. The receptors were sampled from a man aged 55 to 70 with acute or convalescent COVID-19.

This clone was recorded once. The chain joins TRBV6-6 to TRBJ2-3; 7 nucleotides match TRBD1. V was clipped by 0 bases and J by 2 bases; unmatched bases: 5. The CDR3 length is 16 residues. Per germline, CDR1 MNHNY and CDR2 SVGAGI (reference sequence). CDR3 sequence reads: CASSYSRTGHTDTQYF. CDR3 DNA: TGTGCCAGCAGTTACTCGCGGACAGGACACACAGATACGCAGTATTTT.

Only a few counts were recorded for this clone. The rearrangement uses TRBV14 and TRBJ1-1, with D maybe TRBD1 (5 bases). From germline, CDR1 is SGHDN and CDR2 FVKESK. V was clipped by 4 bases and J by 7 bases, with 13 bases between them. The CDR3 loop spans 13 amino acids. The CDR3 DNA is TGTGCCAGCAGCCTCCAGGGATTTGGTGAAGCTTTCTTT. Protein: CASSLQGFGEAFF.

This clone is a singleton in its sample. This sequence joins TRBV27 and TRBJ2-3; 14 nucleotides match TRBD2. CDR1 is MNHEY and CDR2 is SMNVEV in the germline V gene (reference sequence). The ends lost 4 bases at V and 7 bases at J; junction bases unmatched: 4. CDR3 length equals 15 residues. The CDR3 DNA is TGTGCCAGCAGTTCTGGGACTAGCGGGAGAAATACGCAGTATTTT. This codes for CASSSGTSGRNTQYF.

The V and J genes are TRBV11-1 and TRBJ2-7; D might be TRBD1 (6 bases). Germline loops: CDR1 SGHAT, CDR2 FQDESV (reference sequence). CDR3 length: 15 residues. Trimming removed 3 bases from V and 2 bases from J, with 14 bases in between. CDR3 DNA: TGTGCCAGCAGCTTCTTTACAGGGACCACCTACGAGCAGTACTTC. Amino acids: CASSFFTGTTYEQYF.

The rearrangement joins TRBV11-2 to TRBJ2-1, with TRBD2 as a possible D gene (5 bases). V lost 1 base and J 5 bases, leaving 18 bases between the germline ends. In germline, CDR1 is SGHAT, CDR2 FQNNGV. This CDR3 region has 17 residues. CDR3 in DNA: TGTGCCAGCAGCTTAGGAGGGTCCCCTGGGCAACACAATGAGCAGTTCTTC. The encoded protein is CASSLGGSPGQHNEQFF.

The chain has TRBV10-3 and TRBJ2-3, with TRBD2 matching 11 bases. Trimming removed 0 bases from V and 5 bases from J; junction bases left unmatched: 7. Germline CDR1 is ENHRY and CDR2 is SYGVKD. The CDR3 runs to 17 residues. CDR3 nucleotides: TGTGCCATCAGTGAGTCCCCGGGACTAGCGGCCAAAGATACGCAGTATTTT. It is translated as CAISESPGLAAKDTQYF.